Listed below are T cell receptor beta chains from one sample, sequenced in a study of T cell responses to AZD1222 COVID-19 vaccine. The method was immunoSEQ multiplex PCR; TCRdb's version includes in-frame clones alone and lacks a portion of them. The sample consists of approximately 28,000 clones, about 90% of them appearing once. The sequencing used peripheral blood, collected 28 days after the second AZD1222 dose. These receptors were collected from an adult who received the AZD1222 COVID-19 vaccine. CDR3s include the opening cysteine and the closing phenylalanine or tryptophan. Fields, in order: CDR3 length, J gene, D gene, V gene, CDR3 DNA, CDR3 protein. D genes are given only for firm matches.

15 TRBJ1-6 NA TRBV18 TGTGCCAGCTCACCGTTAATCTCCGGGAATTCACCCCTCCACTTT CASSPLISGNSPLHF
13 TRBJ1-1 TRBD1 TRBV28 TGTGCCAGGGGGACAGGGGTGAACACTGAAGCTTTCTTT CARGTGVNTEAFF
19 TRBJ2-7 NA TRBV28 TGTGCCAGCAGTGAGCGGATGGACTGGGGGGGCATCCTACTAAACGAGCAGTACTTC CASSERMDWGGILLNEQYF
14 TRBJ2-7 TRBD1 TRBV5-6 TGTGCCAGCAGCCAAGGACAGGGTCGGTACGAGCAGTACTTC CASSQGQGRYEQYF
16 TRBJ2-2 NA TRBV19 TGTGCCACCTTCCTGAAGAGGGGACCGAACACCGGGGAGCTGTTTTTT CATFLKRGPNTGELFF
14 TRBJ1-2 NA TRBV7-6 TGTGCCAGCAGCCCCGGACGGATTTCCTATGGCTACACCTTC CASSPGRISYGYTF
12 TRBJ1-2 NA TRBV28 TGTGCCAGCAGTCCTAACAACTATGGCTACACCTTC CASSPNNYGYTF
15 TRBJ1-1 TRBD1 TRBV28 TGTGCCAGCAGTTTGGGGGGGACAGGGCCCACTGAAGCTTTCTTT CASSLGGTGPTEAFF
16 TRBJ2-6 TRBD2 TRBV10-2 TGCGCCAGCAGTCTGGCGCGGGGGACTGGGGCCAACGTCCTGACTTTC CASSLARGTGANVLTF
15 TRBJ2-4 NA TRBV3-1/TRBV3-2 TGTGCCAGCAGCCAAGGAGGAGGAACCAAAAACATTCAGTACTTC CASSQGGGTKNIQYF
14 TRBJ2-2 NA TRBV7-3 TGTGCCAGCAGCTTAACTTGGGATACCGGGGAGCTGTTTTTT CASSLTWDTGELFF
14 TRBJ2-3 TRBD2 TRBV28 TGTGCCAGCACTCTAGCGGGTAACACAGATACGCAGTATTTT CASTLAGNTDTQYF
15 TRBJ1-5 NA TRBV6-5 TGTGCCAGCACCCGAGGGGGGTTTGCCAATCAGCCCCAGCATTTT CASTRGGFANQPQHF
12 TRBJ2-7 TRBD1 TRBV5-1 TGCGCCAGCCGGGACAGCTCCTACGAGCAGTACTTC CASRDSSYEQYF
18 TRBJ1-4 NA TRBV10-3 TGTGCCATCAGTGAGTCGGCCATAAGCCGCGGGACTAATGAAAAACTGTTTTTT CAISESAISRGTNEKLFF
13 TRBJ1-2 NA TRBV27 TGTGCCAGCAGTTTAGACGGAAACTATGGCTACACCTTC CASSLDGNYGYTF
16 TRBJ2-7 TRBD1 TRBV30 TGTGCCTGGAGTCCCTCTCAACGGACAGGGACGGACGAGCAGTACTTC CAWSPSQRTGTDEQYF
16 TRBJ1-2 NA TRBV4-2 TGTGCCAGCAGCCAAAAAATCGCGACACCAAACTATGGCTACACCTTC CASSQKIATPNYGYTF
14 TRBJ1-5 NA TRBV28 TGTGCCAGCAGTCGGGGGGTTGGCAATCAGCCCCAGCATTTT CASSRGVGNQPQHF